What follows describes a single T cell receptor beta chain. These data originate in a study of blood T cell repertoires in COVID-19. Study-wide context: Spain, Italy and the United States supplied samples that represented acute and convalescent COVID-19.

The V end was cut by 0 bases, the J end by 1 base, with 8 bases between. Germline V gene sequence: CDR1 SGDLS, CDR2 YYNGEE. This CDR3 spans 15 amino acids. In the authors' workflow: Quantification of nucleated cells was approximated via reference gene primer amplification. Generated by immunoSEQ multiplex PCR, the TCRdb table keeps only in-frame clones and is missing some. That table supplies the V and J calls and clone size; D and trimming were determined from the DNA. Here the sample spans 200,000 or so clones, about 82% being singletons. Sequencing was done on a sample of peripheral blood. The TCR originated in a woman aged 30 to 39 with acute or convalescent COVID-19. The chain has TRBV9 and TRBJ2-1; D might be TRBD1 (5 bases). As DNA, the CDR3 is TGTGCCAGCAGCGTAGAAGGGGTTTCCTACAATGAGCAGTTCTTC. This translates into CASSVEGVSYNEQFF.